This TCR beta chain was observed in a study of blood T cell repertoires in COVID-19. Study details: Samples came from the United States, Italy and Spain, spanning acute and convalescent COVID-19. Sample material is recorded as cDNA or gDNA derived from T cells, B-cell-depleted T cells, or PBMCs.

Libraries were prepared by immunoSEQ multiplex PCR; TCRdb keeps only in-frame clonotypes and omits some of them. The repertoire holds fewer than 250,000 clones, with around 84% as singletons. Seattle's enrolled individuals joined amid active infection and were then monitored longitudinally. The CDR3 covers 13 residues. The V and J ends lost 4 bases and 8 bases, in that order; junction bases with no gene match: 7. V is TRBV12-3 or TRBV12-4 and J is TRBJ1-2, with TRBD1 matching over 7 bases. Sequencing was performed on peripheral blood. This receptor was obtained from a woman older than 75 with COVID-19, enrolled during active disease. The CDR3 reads CASSSGGTLGYTF. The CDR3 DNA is TGTGCCAGCAGTTCAGGGGGGACCTTGGGCTACACCTTC.